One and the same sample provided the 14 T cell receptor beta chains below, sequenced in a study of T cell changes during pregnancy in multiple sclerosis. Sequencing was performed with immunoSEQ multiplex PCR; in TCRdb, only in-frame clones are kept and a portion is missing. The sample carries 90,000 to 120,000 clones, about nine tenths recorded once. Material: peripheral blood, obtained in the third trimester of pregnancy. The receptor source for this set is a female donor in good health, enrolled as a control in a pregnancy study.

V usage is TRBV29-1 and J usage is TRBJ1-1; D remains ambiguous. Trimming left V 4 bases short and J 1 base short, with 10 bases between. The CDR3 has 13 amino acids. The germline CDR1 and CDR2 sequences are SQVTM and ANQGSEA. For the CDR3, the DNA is TGCAGCGTTGGAACAGCCCGGAACACTGAAGCTTTCTTT. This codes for CSVGTARNTEAFF.

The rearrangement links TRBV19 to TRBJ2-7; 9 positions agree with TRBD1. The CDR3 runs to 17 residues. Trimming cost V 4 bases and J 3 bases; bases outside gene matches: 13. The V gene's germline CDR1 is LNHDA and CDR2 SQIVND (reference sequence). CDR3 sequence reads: CASSTTDGGDRVYEQYF. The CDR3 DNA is TGTGCCAGTAGTACGACGGATGGAGGGGACAGGGTCTACGAGCAGTACTTC.

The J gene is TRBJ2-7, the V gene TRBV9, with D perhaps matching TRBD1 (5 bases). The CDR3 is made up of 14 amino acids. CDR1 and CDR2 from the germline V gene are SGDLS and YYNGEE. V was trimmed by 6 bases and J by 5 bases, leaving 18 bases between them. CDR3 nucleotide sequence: TGTGCCAGCACCCAGGGTCGTCAGCCCCACGAGCAGTACTTC. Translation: CASTQGRQPHEQYF.

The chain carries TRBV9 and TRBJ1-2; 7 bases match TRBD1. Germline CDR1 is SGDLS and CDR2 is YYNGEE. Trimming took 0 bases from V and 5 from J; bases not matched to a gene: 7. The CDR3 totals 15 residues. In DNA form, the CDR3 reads TGTGCCAGCAGCGTAGATGAGACAGGGTTTTATGGCTACACCTTC. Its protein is CASSVDETGFYGYTF.

The DNA of the CDR3 is TGTGCCAGCAGCTTAGTAATCGGGACAGAAGCTTTCTTT. Its translation is CASSLVIGTEAFF. V and J are TRBV7-9 and TRBJ1-1; possible D gene TRBD1, 6 bases. Per the germline V gene, CDR1 is SEHNR and CDR2 is FQNEAQ (reference sequence). This CDR3 region has 13 residues. Trimming stripped 1 base from V and 8 bases from J, with 11 bases between.

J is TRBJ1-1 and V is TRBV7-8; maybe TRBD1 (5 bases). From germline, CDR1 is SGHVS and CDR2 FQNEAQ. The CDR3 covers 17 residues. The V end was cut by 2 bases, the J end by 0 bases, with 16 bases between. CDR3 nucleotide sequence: TGTGCCAGCAGCTTAAGGCCCGCCCAGGGAATGAACACTGAAGCTTTCTTT. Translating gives CASSLRPAQGMNTEAFF.

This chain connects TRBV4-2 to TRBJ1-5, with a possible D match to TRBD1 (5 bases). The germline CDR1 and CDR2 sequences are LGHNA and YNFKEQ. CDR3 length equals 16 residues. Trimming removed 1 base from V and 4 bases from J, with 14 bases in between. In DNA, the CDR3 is TGTGCCAGCAGCCAAGTCGTGCAGGGAGGAAATCAGCCCCAGCATTTT. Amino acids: CASSQVVQGGNQPQHF.

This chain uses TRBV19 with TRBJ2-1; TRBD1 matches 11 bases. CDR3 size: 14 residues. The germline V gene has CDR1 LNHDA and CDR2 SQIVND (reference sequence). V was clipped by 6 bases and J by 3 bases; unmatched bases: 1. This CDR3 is CASRDRGHYNEQFF. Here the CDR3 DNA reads TGTGCCAGTAGGGACAGGGGGCACTACAATGAGCAGTTCTTC.

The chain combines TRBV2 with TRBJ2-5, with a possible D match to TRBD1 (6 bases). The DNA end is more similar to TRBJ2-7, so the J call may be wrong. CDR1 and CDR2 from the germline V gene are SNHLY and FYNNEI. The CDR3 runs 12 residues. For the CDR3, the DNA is TGTGCCAGCAGTGGACAGGCCCCCGAGCAGTACTTC. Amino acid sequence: CASSGQAPEQYF.

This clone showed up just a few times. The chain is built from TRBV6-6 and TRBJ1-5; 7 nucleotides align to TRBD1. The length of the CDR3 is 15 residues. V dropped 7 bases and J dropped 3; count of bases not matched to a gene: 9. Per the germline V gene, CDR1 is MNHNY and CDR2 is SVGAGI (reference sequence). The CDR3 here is CASTTTGLNNQPQHF. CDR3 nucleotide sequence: TGTGCCAGCACCACGACAGGGCTAAACAATCAGCCCCAGCATTTT.

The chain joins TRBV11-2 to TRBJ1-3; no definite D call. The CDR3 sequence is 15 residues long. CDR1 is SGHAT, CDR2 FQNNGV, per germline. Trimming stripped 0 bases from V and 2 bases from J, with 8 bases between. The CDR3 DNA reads TGTGCCAGCAGCTTAGATGGCGGCACTGGAAACACCATATATTTT. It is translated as CASSLDGGTGNTIYF.

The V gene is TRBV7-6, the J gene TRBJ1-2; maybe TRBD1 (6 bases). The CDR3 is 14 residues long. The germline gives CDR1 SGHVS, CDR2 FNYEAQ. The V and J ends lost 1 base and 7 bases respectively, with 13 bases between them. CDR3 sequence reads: CASSLVPQGSGYTF. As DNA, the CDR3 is TGTGCCAGCAGCTTAGTCCCCCAGGGGTCTGGCTACACCTTC.

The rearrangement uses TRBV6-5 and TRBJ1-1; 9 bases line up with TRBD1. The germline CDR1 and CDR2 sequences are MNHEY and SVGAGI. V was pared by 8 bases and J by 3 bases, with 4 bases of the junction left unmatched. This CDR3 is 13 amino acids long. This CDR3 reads CASGDREDTEAFF. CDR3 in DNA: TGTGCCAGCGGGGACAGGGAGGACACTGAAGCTTTCTTT.

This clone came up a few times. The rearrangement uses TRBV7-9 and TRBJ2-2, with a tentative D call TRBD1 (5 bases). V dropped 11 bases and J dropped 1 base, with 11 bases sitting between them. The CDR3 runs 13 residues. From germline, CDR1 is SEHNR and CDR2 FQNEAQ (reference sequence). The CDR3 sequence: CAGDRKNTGELFF. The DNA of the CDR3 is TGTGCCGGAGACAGAAAGAACACCGGGGAGCTGTTTTTT.